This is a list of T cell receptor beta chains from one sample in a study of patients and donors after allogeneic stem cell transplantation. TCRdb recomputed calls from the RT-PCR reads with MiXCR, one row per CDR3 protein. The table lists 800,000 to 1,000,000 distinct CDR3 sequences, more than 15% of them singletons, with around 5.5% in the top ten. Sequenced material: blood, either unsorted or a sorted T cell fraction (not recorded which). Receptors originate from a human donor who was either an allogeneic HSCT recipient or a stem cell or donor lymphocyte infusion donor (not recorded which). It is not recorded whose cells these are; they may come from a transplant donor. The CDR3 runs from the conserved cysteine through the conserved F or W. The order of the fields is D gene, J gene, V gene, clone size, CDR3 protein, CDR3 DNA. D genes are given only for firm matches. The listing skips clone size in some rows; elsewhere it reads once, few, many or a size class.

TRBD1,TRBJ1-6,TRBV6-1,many,CASSHAQGARMNSPLHF,TGTGCCAGCAGTCATGCGCAGGGGGCGAGAATGAATTCACCCCTCCACTTT
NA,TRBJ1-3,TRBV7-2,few,CASSLGTGNGNTIYF,TGTGCCAGCAGCTTAGGCACAGGGAACGGAAACACCATATATTTT
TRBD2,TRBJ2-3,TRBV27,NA,CASSPRGSGGRKDTQYF,TGTGCCAGCAGTCCCCGCGGTAGCGGGGGGCGGAAAGATACGCAGTATTTT
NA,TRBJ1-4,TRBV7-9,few,CASSPGDRPGEKLFF,TGTGCCAGCAGCCCCGGGGATAGGCCAGGTGAAAAACTGTTTTTT
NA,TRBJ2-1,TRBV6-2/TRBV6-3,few,CASSGGKGGVDNEQFF,TGTGCCAGCTCCGGCGGAAAGGGGGGTGTCGACAATGAGCAGTTCTTC
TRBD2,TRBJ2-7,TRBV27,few,CASSGLASEQYF,TGTGCCAGCAGTGGACTAGCGAGCGAGCAGTACTTC
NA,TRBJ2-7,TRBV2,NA,CASRELVEQYF,TGTGCCAGTAGGGAACTTGTCGAGCAGTACTTC
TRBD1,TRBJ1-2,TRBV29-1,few,CSCTGGYGYTF,TGCAGCTGCACAGGGGGGTATGGCTACACCTTC
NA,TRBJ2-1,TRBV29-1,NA,CSVTGRINYNEQFF,TGCAGCGTGACGGGACGGATAAATTACAATGAGCAGTTCTTC
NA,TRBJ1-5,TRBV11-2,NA,CASSLAPPASNQPQHF,TGTGCCAGCAGCTTAGCCCCTCCGGCCAGCAATCAGCCCCAGCATTTT
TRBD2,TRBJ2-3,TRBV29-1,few,CSVAGGSNPDTQYF,TGCAGCGTTGCTGGCGGGAGTAACCCAGATACGCAGTATTTT
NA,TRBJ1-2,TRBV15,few,CATSRDVGGYTF,TGTGCCACCAGCAGGGACGTCGGTGGCTACACCTTC
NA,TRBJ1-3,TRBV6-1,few,CASSRPWMDTIYF,TGTGCCAGCAGCCGCCCGTGGATGGACACCATATATTTT
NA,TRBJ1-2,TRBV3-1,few,CASSFGASNYGYTF,TGTGCCAGCAGTTTCGGGGCATCTAACTATGGCTACACCTTC
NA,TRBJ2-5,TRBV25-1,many,CASSESVGQETQYF,TGTGCCAGCAGTGAATCGGTGGGGCAAGAGACCCAGTACTTC
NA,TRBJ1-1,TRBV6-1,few,CASSRHAENTEAFF,TGTGCCAGCAGTCGACATGCTGAGAATACTGAAGCTTTCTTT
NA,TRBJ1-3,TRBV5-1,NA,CASSLAGQGNTIYF,TGCGCCAGCAGCTTGGCAGGGCAAGGAAACACCATATATTTT
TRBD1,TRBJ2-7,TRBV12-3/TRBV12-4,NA,CASSLTGTGYYEQYF,TGTGCCAGCAGCCTTACCGGGACAGGGTACTACGAGCAGTACTTC
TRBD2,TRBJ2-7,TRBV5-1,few,CASSPLTSGGTYEQYF,TGCGCCAGCAGTCCACTAACTAGCGGGGGGACCTACGAGCAGTACTTC
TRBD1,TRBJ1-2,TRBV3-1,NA,CASSQVNRGLNGYTF,TGTGCCAGCAGCCAAGTTAACAGGGGGCTCAATGGCTACACCTTC
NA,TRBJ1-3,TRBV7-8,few,CASSLRLTSGNTIYF,TGTGCCAGCAGCTTAAGGCTTACCTCTGGAAACACCATATATTTT
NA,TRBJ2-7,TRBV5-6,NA,CASSRRVANRKPYEQYF,TGTGCCAGCAGCCGGAGGGTCGCGAACAGAAAACCCTACGAGCAGTACTTC
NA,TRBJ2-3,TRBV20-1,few,CSAKAPRLSTDTQYF,TGCAGTGCCAAGGCGCCTCGACTGAGCACAGATACGCAGTATTTT
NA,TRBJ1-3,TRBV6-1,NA,CASSPRTVHLSGNTIYF,TGTGCCAGCAGTCCACGGACAGTCCACTTATCTGGAAACACCATATATTTT
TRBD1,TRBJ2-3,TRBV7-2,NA,CASSLAGDRARASDTQYF,TGTGCCAGCAGCTTAGCCGGGGACAGGGCCCGCGCATCAGATACGCAGTATTTT
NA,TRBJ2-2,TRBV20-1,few,CSASRVGGELFF,TGCAGTGCTAGCAGGGTGGGCGGGGAGCTGTTTTTT
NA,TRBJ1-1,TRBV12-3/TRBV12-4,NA,CASSLGGASEAFF,TGTGCCAGCAGTTTGGGAGGGGCCTCTGAAGCTTTCTTT
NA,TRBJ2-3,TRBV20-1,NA,CSATDYRTDTQYF,TGCAGTGCAACGGACTACCGCACAGATACGCAGTATTTT
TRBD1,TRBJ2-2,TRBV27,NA,CASKTGGHGELFF,TGTGCCAGCAAGACAGGGGGGCACGGGGAGCTGTTTTTT
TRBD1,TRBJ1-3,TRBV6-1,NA,CASSIDRVPGNTIYF,TGTGCCAGCAGCATTGACAGGGTCCCTGGAAACACCATATATTTT
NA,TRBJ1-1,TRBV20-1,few,CSAREGMNTEAFF,TGCAGTGCTAGAGAAGGGATGAACACTGAAGCTTTCTTT
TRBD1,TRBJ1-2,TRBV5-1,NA,CASSTGTGKSNGYTF,TGCGCCAGCAGCACAGGGACAGGGAAATCGAATGGCTACACCTTC
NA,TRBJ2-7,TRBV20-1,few,CSATTTGSEQYF,TGCAGTGCTACGACCACAGGGAGCGAGCAGTACTTC
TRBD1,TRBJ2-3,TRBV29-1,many,CSAIWTGDGDTQYF,TGCAGCGCAATCTGGACAGGGGACGGGGATACGCAGTATTTT
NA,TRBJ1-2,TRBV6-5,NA,CASYRAGGYTF,TGTGCCAGCTACAGGGCGGGTGGCTACACCTTC
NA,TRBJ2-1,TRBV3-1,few,CASSLPLGRGMGEQFF,TGTGCCAGCAGCCTCCCGTTGGGCCGAGGTATGGGTGAGCAGTTCTTC
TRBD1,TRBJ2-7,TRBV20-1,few,CSARDMGTGGPSYEQYF,TGCAGTGCTAGAGATATGGGGACAGGGGGACCCTCCTACGAGCAGTACTTC